One and the same sample provided the 21 T cell receptor beta chains below, sequenced in a study of cytomegalovirus exposure and HLA in healthy donors. Primers: 60 Vbeta forward and 13 Jbeta reverse. Some clones are missing from TCRdb's copy, which holds only in-frame ones; the method was immunoSEQ multiplex PCR. The sample carries about 170,000 clones, less than 85% recorded once. Sequencing input: PBMCs. These receptors were taken from a man aged 18 to 30 in good health and CMV-seronegative.

This chain links TRBV4-2 with TRBJ2-7, with TRBD1 as a possible D gene (7 bases). The germline gives CDR1 LGHNA, CDR2 YNFKEQ. CDR3 length: 15 amino acids. Trimming left V 4 bases short and J 4 bases short, with 17 bases between. In DNA, the CDR3 is TGTGCCAGCAGCCCCTGGAGGGGGCTTGGTTACGAGCAGTACTTC. As protein: CASSPWRGLGYEQYF.

The chain couples TRBV27 to TRBJ2-1, with TRBD2 as a possible D gene (6 bases). V shed 8 bases and J shed 2 bases, with 16 bases lying between them. The CDR3 contains 15 residues. CDR1 and CDR2 (germline): MNHEY, SMNVEV (reference sequence). The CDR3 reads CASAQRGTTYNEQFF. CDR3 bases: TGTGCCAGCGCCCAGCGCGGGACCACCTACAATGAGCAGTTCTTC.

In its sample, this clone was seen once. This is likely a read error, given that the CDR3 carries no conserved phenylalanine or tryptophan at its end. The chain links TRBV2 to TRBJ2-7; possible D gene TRBD2, 6 bases. V dropped 5 bases and J dropped 3 bases, with 17 bases sitting between them. The CDR3 spans 15 residues. Germline CDR1 is SNHLY and CDR2 is FYNNEI. This CDR3 is CASSPAYRGFYEQYL. Here the CDR3 DNA reads TGTGCCAGCAGTCCGGCTTATCGGGGGTTCTACGAGCAGTACCTC.

The chain combines TRBV6-5 with TRBJ1-1; no clear D gene. V was shortened by 6 bases and J by 0 bases, with 14 bases between the two germline ends. Germline V gene sequence: CDR1 MNHEY, CDR2 SVGAGI. The length of the CDR3 is 15 residues. The CDR3 DNA sequence: TGTGCCAGCAGCCTGGAGACGGGAATGAACACTGAAGCTTTCTTT. Its translation: CASSLETGMNTEAFF.

The genes are TRBV6-6 and TRBJ1-6, with a tentative D call TRBD1 (6 bases). The length of the CDR3 is 15 residues. Germline loops: CDR1 MNHNY, CDR2 SVGAGI (reference sequence). V lost 6 bases and J lost 7, with 16 bases in between. CDR3 residues: CASSKQGLRNSPLHF. The CDR3 coding sequence is TGTGCCAGCAGCAAACAGGGTTTAAGAAATTCACCCCTCCACTTT.

DNA of the CDR3: TGTGCCAGTAGCCGACAGAATAGCAATCAGCCCCAGCATTTT. Its translation is CASSRQNSNQPQHF. The chain employs TRBV19 and TRBJ1-5; D might be TRBD1 (5 bases). The V gene's germline CDR1 is LNHDA and CDR2 SQIVND (reference sequence). The CDR3 is 14 residues long. V was trimmed by 6 bases and J by 0 bases, leaving 9 bases between them.

The sample holds one count of this clone. This chain connects TRBV27 to TRBJ2-1; possible D gene TRBD1, 6 bases. V was clipped by 4 bases and J by 8 bases, with 15 bases between them. Looked up from germline, CDR1 is MNHEY and CDR2 is SMNVEV (reference sequence). The CDR3 loop spans 14 amino acids. CDR3 sequence (DNA): TGTGCCAGCAGTTCTCGAAGGGGGTTCTATGAGCAGTTCTTC. It encodes CASSSRRGFYEQFF.

The table lists this clone with a few counts. The chain carries TRBV4-1 and TRBJ1-2; D remains unclear. Germline V lookup: CDR1 MGHRA, CDR2 YSYEKL. The length of the CDR3 is 11 residues. Trimming cost V 1 base and J 5 bases, with 2 bases left between them. CDR3 sequence: CASSQAYGYTF. The DNA of the CDR3 is TGCGCCAGCAGCCAAGCGTATGGCTACACCTTC.

The gene calls are TRBV7-8 and TRBJ2-1, with unresolved D. Trimming shortened V by 2 bases and J by 7 bases, and 15 bases separated the two germline ends. The CDR3 extends over 15 amino acids. CDR1 SGHVS and CDR2 FQNEAQ come from the germline V gene. The CDR3 bases are TGTGCCAGCAGCTTACAGCGTGCGTCGGATAATGAGCAGTTCTTC. Translation gives CASSLQRASDNEQFF.

This chain's CDR3 is CASSLTESNYGYTF. The CDR3 nucleotides read TGTGCCAGCAGCTTAACGGAGTCCAACTATGGCTACACCTTC. This sequence joins TRBV7-6 and TRBJ1-2; D unresolved. The germline gives CDR1 SGHVS, CDR2 FNYEAQ. The CDR3 length is 14 residues. Trimming shortened V by 2 bases and J by 2 bases, and 9 bases separated the two germline ends.

This chain uses TRBV29-1 with TRBJ1-6, with D possibly matching TRBD1 (5 bases). The germline V and J ends were trimmed by 7 bases and 17 bases, with 18 bases remaining between them. The length of the CDR3 is 11 residues. CDR1 is SQVTM and CDR2 is ANQGSEA in the germline V gene. CDR3 nucleotide sequence: TGCAGCGCGTCACTTGGGGGGTCCTTCCACTTT. Translation gives CSASLGGSFHF.

The J gene is TRBJ1-2, the V gene TRBV5-1; weak D call: TRBD1 (5 bases). Trimming took 0 bases from V and 4 from J, leaving 19 bases between them. From germline, CDR1 is SGHRS and CDR2 YFSETQ. CDR3 length: 17 amino acids. The CDR3 sequence is CASSLASGAQASYGYTF. CDR3 sequence (DNA): TGCGCCAGCAGCTTGGCCAGTGGGGCACAGGCCAGCTATGGCTACACCTTC.

The J gene is TRBJ1-2, the V gene TRBV19; no reliable D call. Per the germline V gene, CDR1 is LNHDA and CDR2 is SQIVND (reference sequence). The CDR3 is 13 residues long. The germline V and J ends were trimmed by 5 bases and 3 bases, with 10 bases remaining between them. The CDR3 loop reads CASSFAVDYGYTF. The CDR3 DNA sequence: TGTGCCAGTAGTTTCGCAGTCGACTATGGCTACACCTTC.

The chain carries TRBV27 and TRBJ2-2; TRBD2 agrees at 10 bases. The CDR3 spans 18 residues. The V and J ends lost 4 bases and 4 bases, in that order; junction bases with no gene match: 12. Germline CDR1 is MNHEY and CDR2 is SMNVEV (reference sequence). CDR3 DNA sequence: TGTGCCAGCAGTTCGTTAAGCAGCGGGAGGGTTCGCACCGGGGAGCTGTTTTTT. Protein product: CASSSLSSGRVRTGELFF.

The J gene is TRBJ2-7, the V gene TRBV7-8; 7 bases align to TRBD2. The trim removed 6 bases at V and 4 bases at J, leaving 6 bases unmatched. Germline V lookup: CDR1 SGHVS, CDR2 FQNEAQ. The CDR3 totals 13 residues. CDR3 nucleotides: TGTGCCAGCAGGAGACTAGCAAGGTACGAGCAGTACTTC. Protein: CASRRLARYEQYF.

This rearrangement joins TRBV6-5 to TRBJ2-3, with D possibly matching TRBD1 (6 bases). Trimming cost V 2 bases and J 6 bases, with 12 bases left between them. The CDR3 has 14 residues. The germline V gene encodes CDR1 MNHEY and CDR2 SVGAGI. The CDR3 region is CASSYGGPGDTQYF. Here the CDR3 DNA reads TGTGCCAGCAGTTACGGGGGCCCCGGGGATACGCAGTATTTT.

The chain has TRBV7-9 and TRBJ2-5, with TRBD1 identical over 7 bases. CDR1 and CDR2 (germline): SEHNR, FQNEAQ (reference sequence). This CDR3 has 13 amino acids. Trimming at V came to 1 base and at J to 5 bases, leaving 1 base not matched to a gene. As DNA, the CDR3 is TGTGCCAGCAGCTTAGGCAGGGGGGAGACCCAGTACTTC. Translation: CASSLGRGETQYF. Looking up the rest from reference TRBV7-9 and TRBJ2-5 gives the full variable domain: DTGVSQNPRHKITKRGQNVTFRCDPISEHNRLYWYRQTLGQGPEFLTYFQNEAQLEKSRLLSDRFSAERPKGSFSTLEIQRTEQGDSAMYLCASSLGRGETQYFGPGTRLLVL.

DNA of the CDR3: TGTGCCAGCAGCGGACCCCCTGCGGGACGAGAGACCCAGTACTTC. Protein: CASSGPPAGRETQYF. The chain is built from TRBV28 and TRBJ2-5, with D possibly matching TRBD2 (6 bases). V gave up 6 bases and J gave up 4 bases, with 18 bases separating them. The V gene's germline CDR1 is MDHEN and CDR2 SYDVKM. This CDR3 has 15 amino acids.

This sequence joins TRBV5-6 and TRBJ2-5, with D unresolved. The better agreement between TRBJ2-7 and the DNA end casts doubt on the J call. Germline values: CDR1 SGHDT, CDR2 YYEEEE. CDR3 length: 11 amino acids. DNA of the CDR3: TGTGCCAGCAGCTTCAACTACGAGCAGTACTTC. Its translation is CASSFNYEQYF.

V is TRBV7-9 and J is TRBJ2-7; D is perhaps TRBD1 (6 bases). Germline V gives CDR1 SEHNR, CDR2 FQNEAQ (reference sequence). V gave up 5 bases and J gave up 2 bases, with 16 bases separating them. The CDR3 consists of 15 residues. DNA of the CDR3: TGTGCCAGCAGCCCTACAGGGCTCAAGGCCTACGAGCAGTACTTC. Amino acids: CASSPTGLKAYEQYF.

The chain joins TRBV27 to TRBJ1-2; D perhaps matches TRBD1 (6 bases). Germline CDR1 reads MNHEY; CDR2 reads SMNVEV (reference sequence). This CDR3 comprises 12 residues. V was cut by 5 bases and J by 6 bases, with 10 bases left in between. CDR3 in DNA: TGTGCCAGCAGTCAGGGGCTGGATGGCTACACCTTC. Translation gives CASSQGLDGYTF.